Here is one TCR beta chain with its context. TCRdb keeps only in-frame clones here, not all; method: immunoSEQ multiplex PCR. Of some 130,000 clones listed, around 93% are singletons. This sample was taken from a study of control samples from healthy donors and cancer patients. The sequence derives from a woman aged 45-65 years in good health. Input material: blood.

The CDR3: CATTGGRTNEKLFF. The CDR3 region has the DNA TGCGCCACCACAGGGGGACGGACTAATGAAAAACTGTTTTTT. The genes are TRBV10-2 and TRBJ1-4; 8 nucleotides agree with TRBD1. The CDR3 length is 14 residues. V shed 10 bases, J shed 2 bases, and the junction held 6 bases outside the gene matches. Looked up from germline, CDR1 is WSHSY and CDR2 is SAAADI.